These 25 T cell receptor beta chains originate from one sample sequenced in a study of Graves' ophthalmopathy and Graves' hyperthyroidism. From RNA, the CDR3 regions of TCR beta chains were amplified and sequenced. HTBI primers were employed in first-round RT-PCR, then a second-round multiplex PCR followed. TCRdb reanalysed the multiplex PCR reads using MiXCR and keeps one entry per CDR3 protein. The data contain 200,000 to 250,000 distinct CDR3 sequences, approximately 21% of them singletons. Specimen: peripheral blood. The receptors shown here come from a woman between 45 and 60 years old with Graves' ophthalmopathy.

Many counts were recorded for this clonotype. This chain connects TRBV18 to TRBJ2-7; D may be TRBD2 (6 bases). Germline-derived CDR1 and CDR2 are KGHSH and LQKENI. Trimming removed 8 bases from V and 0 bases from J, with 11 bases in between. CDR3 length: 13 amino acids. This CDR3 is CASSPGSSYEQYF. CDR3 bases: TGTGCCAGCAGCCCCGGGAGCTCCTACGAGCAGTACTTC.

This clonotype was seen a handful of times. V and J are TRBV9 and TRBJ1-1, with D possibly matching TRBD1 (5 bases). Deletions cut 4 bases from V and 1 base from J, with 11 bases between. CDR1 and CDR2 from the germline V gene are SGDLS and YYNGEE. The CDR3 runs to 14 residues. CDR3 sequence (DNA): TGTGCCAGCAGCCCAGGGACCTCGAACACTGAAGCTTTCTTT. Encoded protein: CASSPGTSNTEAFF.

The gene calls are TRBV12-5 and TRBJ2-5; tentatively, D is TRBD1 or TRBD2 (5 bases each). V shed 0 bases and J shed 4 bases, with 9 bases lying between them. The CDR3 runs 14 residues. The germline V gene encodes CDR1 LGHNT and CDR2 FRNRAP. This chain's CDR3 is CASGLVWGIETQYF. The DNA of the CDR3 is TGTGCTAGTGGTTTGGTATGGGGGATAGAGACCCAGTACTTC.

This clonotype showed up many times. This chain links TRBV7-2 with TRBJ1-1, with D perhaps TRBD1 (5 bases). The V end was cut by 2 bases, the J end by 3 bases, with 7 bases between. Germline V gives CDR1 SGHTA, CDR2 FQGNSA. The length of the CDR3 is 13 residues. CDR3 sequence: CASSLQGYTEAFF. CDR3 nucleotide sequence: TGTGCCAGCAGCTTACAGGGTTACACTGAAGCTTTCTTT.

This clonotype has ten or more counts. The J gene is TRBJ1-2, the V gene TRBV30; D unresolved. Germline V gives CDR1 GTSNPN, CDR2 SVGIG (reference sequence). The CDR3 has 13 amino acids. Trimming shortened V by 6 bases and J by 1 base, and 12 bases separated the two germline ends. The CDR3 DNA reads as TGTGCCTGCGTGACGCGCAATAACTATGGCTACACCTTC. It is translated as CACVTRNNYGYTF.

With regard to this clonotype: This may be a read error, as it is one base from a much larger clone. This chain joins TRBV20-1 and TRBJ2-7; D remains unclear. This CDR3 region has 12 residues. Trimming removed 6 bases from V and 1 base from J, with 10 bases in between. The germline V gene encodes CDR1 DFQATT and CDR2 SNEGSKA (reference sequence). CDR3 residues: CSARPASYEQYF. CDR3 in DNA: TGCAGTGCGCGGCCAGCGTCCTACGAGCAGTACTTC.

This clonotype was seen ten or more times. The rearrangement joins TRBV24-1 to TRBJ2-2; D is undetermined. Germline loops: CDR1 KGHDR, CDR2 SFDVKD. This CDR3 region has 11 residues. Trimming cost V 10 bases and J 9 bases, with 11 bases left between them. CDR3 loop: CATSSERELFF. CDR3 nucleotides: TGTGCCACTTCATCCGAACGGGAGCTGTTTTTT.

In its sample, this clonotype was seen many times. The rearrangement joins TRBV27 to TRBJ1-1; tentatively, D is TRBD1 (6 bases). V lost 3 bases and J 4 bases, leaving 18 bases between the germline ends. CDR1 is MNHEY and CDR2 is SMNVEV in the germline V gene (reference sequence). The CDR3 totals 16 residues. The CDR3 bases are TGTGCCAGCAGTTTGGGGGGCTGGGACTCGGGCACTGAAGCTTTCTTT. Amino acids: CASSLGGWDSGTEAFF.

This clonotype was observed many times. The chain carries TRBV5-1 and TRBJ2-5; D possibly matches TRBD1 or TRBD2 (7 bases each). The V gene lost 4 bases and the J gene lost 4 bases, with 17 bases spanning the gap. Germline V gene sequence: CDR1 SGHRS, CDR2 YFSETQ. The CDR3 length is 15 residues. In DNA, the CDR3 is TGCGCCAGCAGCCTGAATCCAGGGGGGGGAGAGACCCAGTACTTC. It is translated as CASSLNPGGGETQYF.

This clonotype has ten or more counts. This chain connects TRBV30 to TRBJ2-3; D not resolved. Germline V gene sequence: CDR1 GTSNPN, CDR2 SVGIG (reference sequence). The ends were cut back, 0 bases at V and 6 bases at J, with 4 bases in the middle. The CDR3 spans 11 residues. DNA of the CDR3: TGTGCCTGGAGTGTACGGGATACGCAGTATTTT. Translated, it gives CAWSVRDTQYF.

At least ten counts were recorded for this clonotype. This rearrangement joins TRBV27 to TRBJ2-7; D is uncertain. The CDR3 is 13 amino acids. The V end lost 0 bases, the J end lost 3 bases, and 6 bases lay between the germline ends. Per the germline V gene, CDR1 is MNHEY and CDR2 is SMNVEV (reference sequence). CDR3 in amino acids: CASSLSRNYEQYF. CDR3 DNA: TGTGCCAGCAGTTTATCGAGGAACTACGAGCAGTACTTC.

This clonotype was seen ten or more times. The V call is TRBV6-1, the J call TRBJ2-5; a possible D gene is TRBD1 (5 bases). V was pared by 1 base and J by 1 base, with 10 bases between. Germline-derived CDR1 and CDR2 are MNHNS and SASEGT. This CDR3 contains 15 residues. The CDR3 here is CASSEGQTVQETQYF. The CDR3 DNA reads as TGTGCCAGCAGTGAAGGACAGACAGTCCAAGAGACCCAGTACTTC.

This clonotype was seen repeatedly, ten times or more. This sequence joins TRBV19 and TRBJ1-1; 7 bases line up with TRBD1. V lost 6 bases and J lost 1; bases outside the gene matches: 8. This CDR3 region has 15 residues. Germline CDR1 LNHDA, CDR2 SQIVND (reference sequence). The CDR3 nucleotides read TGTGCCAGTAGCCGCTACAGGGGCGAGAACACTGAAGCTTTCTTT. This encodes CASSRYRGENTEAFF.

At least ten counts were recorded for this clonotype. The rearrangement links TRBV11-2 to TRBJ2-7; 10 bases agree with TRBD2. Trimming at V came to 5 bases and at J to 5 bases, leaving 15 bases not matched to a gene. The CDR3 consists of 17 residues. Germline lookup yields CDR1 SGHAT and CDR2 FQNNGV. The CDR3 here is CASSLQPSGRTGHEQYF. The CDR3, as DNA: TGTGCCAGCAGCCTCCAACCTAGCGGGAGAACGGGCCACGAGCAGTACTTC.

This clonotype was counted at least ten times. The J gene is TRBJ2-7, the V gene TRBV6-5; TRBD2 matches at 11 bases. The CDR3 has 16 residues. The germline CDR1 and CDR2 sequences are MNHEY and SVGAGI. V gave up 2 bases and J gave up 4 bases; unmatched junction bases: 7. Here the CDR3 reads CASSYPLAGGGYEQYF. The CDR3, as DNA: TGTGCCAGCAGTTACCCCCTAGCGGGAGGCGGGTACGAGCAGTACTTC.

In its sample, this clonotype was seen many times. The chain recombines TRBV2 with TRBJ2-7; the D gene is possibly TRBD1 (8 bases). With 6 bases removed from V and 5 bases from J, the gap between germline ends came to 17 bases. CDR3 length equals 14 residues. Germline V gene data show CDR1 as SNHLY and CDR2 as FYNNEI. Here the CDR3 DNA reads TGTGCCAGCAGCCTGTGGACAGGGAGGGACGAGCAGTACTTC. Protein product: CASSLWTGRDEQYF.

At least ten counts were recorded for this clonotype. The chain couples TRBV28 to TRBJ2-6; D is ambiguous. V lost 6 bases to trimming and J lost 2 bases, with 11 bases between them. Looked up from germline, CDR1 is MDHEN and CDR2 is SYDVKM. The CDR3 has 15 residues. CDR3 residues: CASREQNPGANVLTF. The CDR3 DNA follows: TGTGCCAGCAGGGAACAGAATCCTGGGGCCAACGTCCTGACTTTC.

In this sample, this clonotype turned up many times. This chain joins TRBV7-2 and TRBJ2-5, with 8 positions matching TRBD2. Germline-derived CDR1 and CDR2 are SGHTA and FQGNSA. V was pared by 0 bases and J by 4 bases, with 4 bases of the junction left unmatched. This CDR3 region has 15 residues. The CDR3 DNA sequence: TGTGCCAGCAGCTTAGCGGGGGGACTAGGAGAGACCCAGTACTTC. It translates to CASSLAGGLGETQYF.

The J gene is TRBJ1-1, the V gene TRBV12-3 or TRBV12-4, with 9 bases lining up with TRBD1. J lost 4 bases, V lost 6 bases, and 9 bases had no gene match. The CDR3 contains 15 residues. CDR3 loop: CASSIRTGVSTEAFF. DNA of the CDR3: TGTGCCAGCAGCATAAGGACAGGGGTGAGCACTGAAGCTTTCTTT.

This clonotype was recorded at least ten times. The chain recombines TRBV11-1 with TRBJ2-5; 7 nucleotides align to TRBD2. Trimming took 5 bases from V and 0 from J; bases not matched to a gene: 6. Germline CDR1 and CDR2: SGHAT and FQDESV (reference sequence). This CDR3 contains 15 residues. CDR3 residues: CASSPLAPNQETQYF. CDR3 nucleotide sequence: TGTGCCAGCAGCCCACTAGCGCCGAACCAAGAGACCCAGTACTTC.

In its sample, this clonotype was seen many times. The chain employs TRBV12-3 or TRBV12-4 and TRBJ1-2, with D hard to call. Trimming removed 6 bases from V and 5 bases from J, with 13 bases in between. The CDR3 consists of 13 residues. The CDR3 region is CASRHLSGYGYTF. The CDR3 coding sequence is TGTGCCAGCAGGCACTTAAGCGGGTATGGCTACACCTTC.

This chain connects TRBV28 to TRBJ2-5; 9 positions agree with TRBD2. The CDR3 consists of 16 residues. V trimming: 5 bases; J trimming: 7 bases; junction bases outside the gene matches: 14. The germline V gene has CDR1 MDHEN and CDR2 SYDVKM. CDR3 region: CASSLLPPQREATQYF. CDR3 DNA: TGTGCCAGCAGTCTCCTCCCCCCACAGCGGGAGGCGACCCAGTACTTC.

In its sample, this clonotype was seen many times. This chain connects TRBV7-2 to TRBJ2-2; D might be TRBD1 (5 bases). Trimming removed 1 base from V and 5 bases from J, with 11 bases in between. The CDR3 extends over 15 amino acids. Germline CDR1 reads SGHTA; CDR2 reads FQGNSA. In DNA form, the CDR3 reads TGTGCCAGCAGCTTAGTTTCAGGGTGGACCGGGGAGCTGTTTTTT. Translated: CASSLVSGWTGELFF.

The CDR3 is CASGYRGDFKSGANVLTF. In DNA form, the CDR3 reads TGTGCCAGCGGCTACAGGGGAGACTTTAAGTCTGGGGCCAACGTCCTGACTTTC. The chain couples TRBV27 to TRBJ2-6, with 7 bases aligning to TRBD1. The CDR3 length is 18 residues. The V gene end was trimmed by 8 bases and the J gene end by 1 base; junction bases not matched to a gene: 14. Germline V gives CDR1 MNHEY, CDR2 SMNVEV (reference sequence).

This clonotype appeared many times. The chain combines TRBV25-1 with TRBJ2-2; TRBD1 agrees at 9 bases. The CDR3 totals 17 residues. Germline V gene data show CDR1 as MGHDK and CDR2 as SYGVNS. The V segment lost 6 bases and the J segment 5 bases; nucleotides outside the gene matches: 13. The CDR3 nucleotides read TGTGCCAGCAGCACCCCGTCCGGGACAGGGATGACCGGGGAGCTGTTTTTT. This codes for CASSTPSGTGMTGELFF.